Each of the 8 T cell receptor beta chains below was sequenced from the same sample in a study of cytomegalovirus exposure and HLA in healthy donors (dated 2017 in TCRdb). The library came from the immunoSEQ multiplex PCR assay. A mixture of 60 forward primers for TCR Vbeta segments and 13 reverse primers for TCR Jbeta segments was used in the multiplex PCR. In its TCRdb copy, this immuneACCESS table keeps in-frame sequences only and misses some clones. Where compared with another copy, unresolved V genes explain less than half of these, and the others have no known cause. The sample has roughly 100,000 clones on record, about 70% of them singletons. Of the sample, 2.8% falls within the top ten clones. The sequencing sample was made of PBMCs. These receptors originate from a female donor in good health and CMV-seronegative.

V and J are TRBV7-8 and TRBJ2-1; TRBD1 might be the D (5 bases). The CDR3 is made up of 15 amino acids. CDR1 is SGHVS, CDR2 FQNEAQ, per germline. V lost 2 bases and J 7 bases, leaving 15 bases between the germline ends. CDR3: CASSLYLRGLNEQFF. The CDR3 nucleotides are TGTGCCAGCAGCTTATATCTAAGGGGATTGAATGAGCAGTTCTTC.

The CDR3 sequence is CASSELATSYGYTF. The CDR3 DNA reads as TGTGCCAGCAGTGAACTGGCCACGTCCTATGGCTACACCTTC. The rearrangement uses TRBV6-1 and TRBJ1-2, with D hard to call. V was trimmed by 2 bases and J by 4 bases, leaving 11 bases between them. This CDR3 comprises 14 residues. CDR1 and CDR2 from the germline V gene are MNHNS and SASEGT.

The chain combines TRBV5-4 with TRBJ2-7; 9 bases match TRBD1. CDR3 length: 15 residues. V was pared by 6 bases and J by 0 bases, with 7 bases of the junction left unmatched. Germline V gene lookup returns CDR1 SGHNT and CDR2 YYREEE (reference sequence). CDR3 coding DNA: TGTGCCAGCAACCCGGGACAGGGCGTCTCCTACGAGCAGTACTTC. Its protein is CASNPGQGVSYEQYF.

DNA for the CDR3: TGCGCCAGCAGCCACACAGGGGAAAACTATGGCTACACCTTC. Encoded protein: CASSHTGENYGYTF. The V and J genes are TRBV4-1 and TRBJ1-2; 7 bases line up with TRBD1. This CDR3 spans 14 amino acids. Trimming removed 3 bases from V and 2 bases from J; junction bases left unmatched: 3. Germline V gene lookup returns CDR1 MGHRA and CDR2 YSYEKL.

This chain uses TRBV9 with TRBJ2-1; possible D gene TRBD1, 6 bases. CDR3 size: 15 residues. Germline CDR1 and CDR2: SGDLS and YYNGEE. Trimming removed 4 bases at V and 0 bases at J, with 11 bases between. The DNA for the CDR3 is TGTGCCAGCAGCAAAGACAGGAGCTCCTACAATGAGCAGTTCTTC. Its translation is CASSKDRSSYNEQFF.

This clone has a handful of counts. The chain carries TRBV7-2 and TRBJ2-5; TRBD2 is a possible D gene (5 bases). The V gene lost 5 bases and the J gene lost 4 bases, with 11 bases spanning the gap. The CDR3 has 13 residues. Germline CDR1 is SGHTA and CDR2 is FQGNSA. The CDR3 loop is CASSQVRGETQYF. Here the CDR3 DNA reads TGTGCCAGCAGCCAGGTCCGGGGAGAGACCCAGTACTTC.

This chain uses TRBV6-5 with TRBJ1-5; no firm D call. Germline lookup yields CDR1 MNHEY and CDR2 SVGAGI. The CDR3 spans 15 residues. The V end lost 3 bases, the J end lost 6 bases, and 15 bases lay between the germline ends. CDR3 protein: CASSYERVLSQPQHF. The DNA of the CDR3 is TGTGCCAGCAGTTATGAGAGAGTTCTGAGTCAGCCCCAGCATTTT.

The chain has TRBV19 and TRBJ1-1, with a weak D call TRBD1 (5 bases). This CDR3 is built from 14 residues. Germline CDR1 LNHDA, CDR2 SQIVND (reference sequence). The germline V and J ends were trimmed by 5 bases and 5 bases, with 15 bases remaining between them. DNA of the CDR3: TGTGCCAGTAGTCGCCTCAGGGATGGAACTGAAGCTTTCTTT. Protein product: CASSRLRDGTEAFF.